This T cell receptor beta chain was documented in a study of CXCR3-negative and CXCR3-positive naive CD8 T cells. The CDR3 contains 14 residues. Germline lookup yields CDR1 ENHRY and CDR2 SYGVKD. The libraries of TRB cDNA were constructed through 5' RACE using UMI labels. From its re-call of the 5' RACE reads, TCRdb lists each CDR3 protein once, without DNA. The listing contains 43,000 or so distinct CDR3 sequences. The specimen was naive CXCR3- CD8+ T cells from blood. Subset denoted: CD45RO-CCR7+CD27+CD95- naive CD8+ T cells lacking CXCR3 (TNR3-). V and J are TRBV10-3 and TRBJ2-7; with no DNA, the TCRdb D assignment of TRBD2 cannot be verified. This receptor was taken from a human donor in good health. Some clones in this sample may be carry-over from other donors' samples. CDR3: CAPSPDRLYYEQYF.